A single sample is the source of the 8 T cell receptor beta chains below, sequenced in a study of Ad26.COV2.S vaccination and SARS-CoV-2 variants. The repertoire was sequenced with immunoSEQ multiplex PCR; TCRdb's copy has only in-frame clones and lacks some. The sample lists a few hundred thousand clones; approximately 83% were seen once. Specified treatment: about 20 received Ad26.COV2.S at low or high dose, single or two shots; 5 received placebo; per-sample allocation not given. Sampling was performed 63 days after the first vaccine or placebo injection. The sequencing here drew on peripheral blood, taken in a trial of Ad26.COV2.S vaccine versus placebo. These receptors all come from a person aged 18-60 years who received the Ad26.COV2.S COVID-19 vaccine or a placebo.

The chain uses TRBV30 and TRBJ1-1; D is ambiguous. The germline gives CDR1 GTSNPN, CDR2 SVGIG (reference sequence). The CDR3 has 15 residues. Deletions cut 1 base from V and 1 base from J, with 13 bases between. CDR3 bases: TGTGCCTGGAGTGAGGCGCAGACGGGGAACACTGAAGCTTTCTTT. Its protein is CAWSEAQTGNTEAFF.

V usage is TRBV30 and J usage is TRBJ2-2; possibly TRBD1 for D (6 bases). Germline loops: CDR1 GTSNPN, CDR2 SVGIG (reference sequence). The CDR3 has 11 residues. The V end lost 2 bases, the J end lost 8 bases, and 6 bases lay between the germline ends. CDR3 coding DNA: TGTGCCTGGAGTAGGGGGGGGGAGCTGTTTTTT. This gives the protein CAWSRGGELFF.

The rearrangement joins TRBV7-2 to TRBJ1-2, with D unclear. Germline CDR1 SGHTA, CDR2 FQGNSA. This CDR3 region has 14 residues. The ends were cut back, 1 base at V and 4 bases at J, with 10 bases in the middle. Here the CDR3 DNA reads TGTGCCAGCAGCTTAGAATTGGTGGGCTATGGCTACACCTTC. It yields the protein CASSLELVGYGYTF.

The rearrangement links TRBV5-1 to TRBJ2-5; possibly TRBD1 for D (5 bases). Trimming shortened V by 5 bases and J by 5 bases, and 19 bases separated the two germline ends. The CDR3 contains 15 residues. Germline V gene lookup returns CDR1 SGHRS and CDR2 YFSETQ. CDR3 amino acids: CASSRYGQGWETQYF. CDR3 bases: TGCGCCAGCAGTCGCTACGGGCAGGGATGGGAGACCCAGTACTTC. Combining the CDR3 with reference TRBV5-1 and TRBJ2-5 gives the whole variable domain KAGVTQTPRYLIKTRGQQVTLSCSPISGHRSVSWYQQTPGQGLQFLFEYFSETQRNKGNFPGRFSGRQFSNSRSEMNVSTLELGDSALYLCASSRYGQGWETQYFGPGTRLLVL.

The CDR3 is CASSSGYSNQPQHF. The CDR3 bases are TGTGCCAGCTCATCGGGGTATAGCAATCAGCCCCAGCATTTT. V and J are TRBV6-5 and TRBJ1-5; no definite D call. Germline loops: CDR1 MNHEY, CDR2 SVGAGI. V was trimmed by 8 bases and J by 0 bases, leaving 11 bases between them. The CDR3 spans 14 residues.

The chain is built from TRBV6-5 and TRBJ2-7, with 7 bases fitting TRBD1. Per germline, CDR1 MNHEY and CDR2 SVGAGI. The CDR3 is 14 residues long. V lost 4 bases to trimming and J lost 2 bases; unmatched junction nucleotides: 5. The chain's CDR3 is CASSSHRGPYEQYF. The CDR3 DNA is TGTGCCAGCAGTTCACACAGGGGCCCCTACGAGCAGTACTTC.

The DNA of the CDR3 is TGTGCCAGCAGCCACCCGGATTTTGGACACGAAAAACTGTTTTTT. This translates into CASSHPDFGHEKLFF. The chain carries TRBV3-1 (or the pseudogene TRBV3-2) and TRBJ1-4, with D maybe TRBD1 (5 bases). CDR1 is LGHDT and CDR2 is YNNKEL in the germline V gene (reference sequence). This CDR3 spans 15 amino acids. V lost 3 bases, J lost 8 bases, and 16 bases lay in between.

This clone was counted only a few times. V usage is TRBV7-9 and J usage is TRBJ1-1, with 10 bases aligning to TRBD1. Germline values: CDR1 SEHNR, CDR2 FQNEAQ (reference sequence). The CDR3 extends over 14 amino acids. The ends lost 4 bases at V and 4 bases at J; junction bases unmatched: 3. Written as DNA, the CDR3 is TGTGCCAGCAGCTGGGGACAGGGGATCACTGAAGCTTTCTTT. It codes for CASSWGQGITEAFF.